These 27 T cell receptor beta chains share one sample of origin, sequenced in a study of T cell responses to AZD1222 COVID-19 vaccine. Clones were sequenced by immunoSEQ multiplex PCR, and TCRdb holds only the in-frame ones, with some missing. In the table there are 120,000 to 150,000 clones, around 88% of which are singletons. This sample comprised peripheral blood, obtained on day 0 of AZD1222 vaccination. The origin of the receptors is an adult in good health.

The V call is TRBV5-4, the J call TRBJ1-4; 8 nucleotides match TRBD1. V shed 4 bases and J 7 bases; nucleotides not matched to a gene: 6. This CDR3 has 14 residues. The germline CDR1 and CDR2 sequences are SGHNT and YYREEE (reference sequence). CDR3 in DNA: TGTGCCAGCAGCCTCAGGGGGCAGGTTGAAAAACTGTTTTTT. As protein: CASSLRGQVEKLFF. Filled out from reference TRBV5-4 and TRBJ1-4, the complete variable domain reads ETGVTQSPTHLIKTRGQQVTLRCSSQSGHNTVSWYQQALGQGPQFIFQYYREEENGRGNFPPRFSGLQFPNYSSELNVNALELDDSALYLCASSLRGQVEKLFFGSGTQLSVL.

The rearrangement uses TRBV7-8 and TRBJ2-7; D gene ambiguous. The CDR3 is 14 amino acids. V was pared by 2 bases and J by 3 bases, with 11 bases between. The germline V gene encodes CDR1 SGHVS and CDR2 FQNEAQ. The CDR3 protein is CASSLRFVHYEQYF. The CDR3 DNA sequence: TGTGCCAGCAGCTTACGGTTTGTTCACTACGAGCAGTACTTC. The full variable domain, in which reference TRBV7-8 and TRBJ2-7 provide the parts outside the CDR3, is GAGVSQSPRYKVAKRGQDVALRCDPISGHVSLFWYQQALGQGPEFLTYFQNEAQLDKSGLPSDRFFAERPEGSVSTLKIQRTQQEDSAVYLCASSLRFVHYEQYFGPGTRLTVT.

This chain uses TRBV5-4 with TRBJ1-2; perhaps TRBD1 as D (6 bases). CDR3 length: 15 amino acids. Trimming stripped 3 bases from V and 5 bases from J, with 17 bases between. Germline CDR1 SGHNT, CDR2 YYREEE (reference sequence). The CDR3 reads CASSWGAVFGYGYTF. DNA for the CDR3: TGTGCCAGCAGCTGGGGGGCTGTATTCGGATATGGCTACACCTTC.

The V gene is TRBV11-2, the J gene TRBJ1-1, with D possibly being TRBD1 (5 bases). The length of the CDR3 is 14 residues. Germline assignment: CDR1 SGHAT and CDR2 FQNNGV. V lost 1 base to trimming and J lost 12 bases, with 18 bases between them. The CDR3 protein is CASSLVPGRWMSFF. The DNA for the CDR3 is TGTGCCAGCAGCTTAGTTCCGGGACGTTGGATGTCTTTCTTT.

The chain joins TRBV6-4 to TRBJ1-2; D might be TRBD1 (5 bases). This CDR3 has 15 residues. V lost 7 bases and J lost 7, with 22 bases in between. Germline CDR1 is MRHNA and CDR2 is SNTAGT. In nucleotides, the CDR3 is TGTGCCAGCAAGGATACGGGACTCAACTCGGTTGGCTACACCTTC. It encodes CASKDTGLNSVGYTF.

The CDR3, as DNA: TGTGCCAGCTCACCACCCGGCCAGAGCCACACCATATATTTT. Its protein product is CASSPPGQSHTIYF. This chain joins TRBV18 and TRBJ1-3; unclear D gene. Germline V gene data show CDR1 as KGHSH and CDR2 as LQKENI. CDR3 length equals 14 residues. V gave up 0 bases and J gave up 8 bases, with 11 bases separating them.

The chain has TRBV7-3 and TRBJ1-1; the match to TRBD1 covers 11 bases. CDR3 length: 17 amino acids. From germline, CDR1 is SGHTA and CDR2 FQGTGA. J lost 2 bases, V lost 5 bases, and 10 bases had no gene match. The CDR3 DNA is TGTGCCAGCAGCCCCCTAGGGACAGGGGGGAAAAACACTGAAGCTTTCTTT. It yields the protein CASSPLGTGGKNTEAFF.

V is TRBV14 and J is TRBJ1-2; 7 bases match TRBD1. Trimming removed 2 bases from V and 8 bases from J; junction bases left unmatched: 11. Germline CDR1 SGHDN, CDR2 FVKESK. CDR3 length: 15 amino acids. CDR3 coding DNA: TGTGCCAGCAGCCAACAGCGTGGGGACAGATGGGGCTACACCTTC. Translating it yields CASSQQRGDRWGYTF.

Only one count was recorded for this clone. The V and J genes are TRBV28 and TRBJ2-7; no reliable D call. The V end was cut by 3 bases, the J end by 4 bases, with 7 bases between. Germline CDR1 and CDR2: MDHEN and SYDVKM. The CDR3 runs 12 residues. CDR3 region: CASSLVGYEQYF. In DNA, the CDR3 is TGTGCCAGCAGTTTGGTGGGATACGAGCAGTACTTC.

This clone was picked up a small number of times. CDR3 in DNA: TGTGCCAGCAGTCTCCTAGCGGCGAACACCGGGGAGCTGTTTTTT. Translation: CASSLLAANTGELFF. The chain employs TRBV2 and TRBJ2-2; 7 bases map to TRBD2. V lost 5 bases and J lost 0; bases outside the gene matches: 3. The CDR3 runs 15 residues. The germline V gene has CDR1 SNHLY and CDR2 FYNNEI.

CDR3 DNA sequence: TGCGCCAGCAGCTTGGATGGGAGGAGCTCCTACGAGCAGTACTTC. This sequence encodes CASSLDGRSSYEQYF. The V and J genes are TRBV5-1 and TRBJ2-7, with TRBD2 as a possible D gene (6 bases). V lost 0 bases to trimming and J lost 0 bases, with 10 bases between them. There are 15 residues in the CDR3. Germline CDR1 is SGHRS and CDR2 is YFSETQ. The entire variable domain, with the rest obtained from reference TRBV5-1 and TRBJ2-7, is as follows: KAGVTQTPRYLIKTRGQQVTLSCSPISGHRSVSWYQQTPGQGLQFLFEYFSETQRNKGNFPGRFSGRQFSNSRSEMNVSTLELGDSALYLCASSLDGRSSYEQYFGPGTRLTVT.

The chain joins TRBV19 to TRBJ2-1; 11 positions match TRBD2. V lost 9 bases to trimming and J lost 6 bases; unmatched junction nucleotides: 16. The CDR3 spans 17 residues. Germline CDR1 LNHDA, CDR2 SQIVND (reference sequence). The CDR3 region is CASSESVNSGGANEQFF. The CDR3 DNA reads TGTGCCAGCTCAGAAAGCGTGAATAGCGGGGGGGCCAATGAGCAGTTCTTC.

This chain joins TRBV5-6 and TRBJ2-1; a weak D match, TRBD2 (7 bases). Between the trimmed V and J ends, which lost 6 bases and 9 bases, there was a span of 19 bases. The V gene's germline CDR1 is SGHDT and CDR2 YYEEEE. This CDR3 region has 14 residues. The CDR3 bases are TGTGCCAGCAACGGCGGGGGCCCTTTTGGTGAGCAGTTCTTC. It translates to CASNGGGPFGEQFF. Full variable domain (outside the CDR3, taken from reference TRBV5-6 and TRBJ2-1): DAGVTQSPTHLIKTRGQQVTLRCSPKSGHDTVSWYQQALGQGPQFIFQYYEEEERQRGNFPDRFSGHQFPNYSSELNVNALLLGDSALYLCASNGGGPFGEQFFGPGTRLTVL.

The chain employs TRBV19 and TRBJ2-1; 9 bases agree with TRBD2. This CDR3 is built from 17 residues. The junction had 13 bases not matched to a gene; V was cut back by 5 bases and J by 5 bases. The germline V gene encodes CDR1 LNHDA and CDR2 SQIVND (reference sequence). CDR3 DNA sequence: TGTGCCAGTAGTCCTTATTTCTTCGCGGGGGGGGACAATGAGCAGTTCTTC. Translating it yields CASSPYFFAGGDNEQFF.

This chain's CDR3 is CASSLGLDRGAEAFF. The CDR3 bases are TGCGCCAGCAGCTTGGGGTTGGACAGGGGGGCTGAAGCTTTCTTT. The rearrangement links TRBV5-1 to TRBJ1-1; 10 nucleotides line up with TRBD1. Per the germline V gene, CDR1 is SGHRS and CDR2 is YFSETQ. V lost 0 bases and J lost 6; bases outside the gene matches: 5. The CDR3 loop spans 15 amino acids.

The gene calls are TRBV5-1 and TRBJ1-2; TRBD1 is a possible D gene (5 bases). V was cut by 4 bases and J by 0 bases, with 28 bases left in between. The CDR3 is 20 residues long. Germline V lookup: CDR1 SGHRS, CDR2 YFSETQ. The CDR3 nucleotides read TGCGCCAGCAGCCGGATACCCAACTCTAGACGCGACAGTTCTAACTATGGCTACACCTTC. Translated, it gives CASSRIPNSRRDSSNYGYTF.

The rearrangement uses TRBV7-9 and TRBJ1-3; D is ambiguous. Trimming removed 3 bases at V and 3 bases at J, with 15 bases between. This CDR3 has 16 residues. Germline CDR1 SEHNR, CDR2 FQNEAQ (reference sequence). The CDR3 is CASSLGRNSRGNTIYF. The DNA for the CDR3 is TGTGCCAGCAGCTTGGGAAGGAACTCGCGTGGAAACACCATATATTTT.

V and J are TRBV5-1 and TRBJ1-2, with D possibly being TRBD1 (6 bases). Germline V gene sequence: CDR1 SGHRS, CDR2 YFSETQ. V lost 5 bases and J 6 bases, leaving 11 bases between the germline ends. The CDR3 has 12 residues. CDR3 sequence: CASRQGWDGYTF. CDR3 nucleotide sequence: TGCGCCAGCAGGCAGGGGTGGGATGGCTACACCTTC. Full variable domain (rest looked up from reference TRBV5-1 and TRBJ1-2): KAGVTQTPRYLIKTRGQQVTLSCSPISGHRSVSWYQQTPGQGLQFLFEYFSETQRNKGNFPGRFSGRQFSNSRSEMNVSTLELGDSALYLCASRQGWDGYTFGSGTRLTVV.

This clone occurred once. V is TRBV7-2 and J is TRBJ1-1; no clear D. The CDR3 loop spans 15 amino acids. The V end lost 1 base, the J end lost 4 bases, and 13 bases lay between the germline ends. Germline values: CDR1 SGHTA, CDR2 FQGNSA. The CDR3 spells CASSLGKGLFTEAFF. CDR3 DNA sequence: TGTGCCAGCAGCTTAGGAAAAGGGTTGTTCACTGAAGCTTTCTTT.

The chain uses TRBV7-2 and TRBJ1-6, with D tentatively TRBD1 (5 bases). The germline V and J ends were trimmed by 5 bases and 8 bases, with 16 bases remaining between them. CDR1 is SGHTA, CDR2 FQGNSA, per germline. The CDR3 is 15 residues long. The CDR3 protein is CASSPTRTGDSPLHF. The CDR3 DNA sequence: TGTGCCAGCAGCCCGACCCGGACGGGGGATTCACCCCTCCACTTT.

The chain links TRBV7-9 to TRBJ2-7; the D gene is possibly TRBD2 (6 bases). V lost 0 bases, J lost 6 bases, and 6 bases lay in between. The CDR3 length is 12 residues. Germline assignment: CDR1 SEHNR and CDR2 FQNEAQ (reference sequence). In DNA, the CDR3 is TGTGCCAGCAGCTTAGCCGGGAGCGAGCAGTACTTC. It yields the protein CASSLAGSEQYF.

The chain combines TRBV6-2 or TRBV6-3 with TRBJ2-4; D uncertain. Germline lookup yields CDR1 MNHEY and CDR2 SVGEGT. The CDR3 spans 12 residues. Trimming removed 2 bases at V and 6 bases at J, with 5 bases between. The CDR3 loop reads CASSYTSNIQYF. CDR3 DNA sequence: TGTGCCAGCAGTTACACCTCAAACATTCAGTACTTC.

In this sample, this clone turned up a few times. This rearrangement joins TRBV6-2 or TRBV6-3 to TRBJ2-4, with D possibly matching TRBD1 (5 bases). V dropped 2 bases and J dropped 8 bases, with 16 bases sitting between them. Germline V gene data show CDR1 as MNHEY and CDR2 as SVGEGT. The CDR3 consists of 15 residues. CDR3 protein: CASSYPGVSRDIQYF. CDR3 DNA: TGTGCCAGCAGTTACCCTGGGGTTAGCAGGGACATTCAGTACTTC.

The chain recombines TRBV5-4 with TRBJ2-5; the D gene is possibly TRBD2 (5 bases). CDR1 and CDR2 (germline): SGHNT, YYREEE (reference sequence). With 4 bases removed from V and 5 bases from J, the gap between germline ends came to 15 bases. CDR3 size: 14 residues. The chain's CDR3 is CASSLAVRSETQYF. The CDR3 DNA follows: TGTGCCAGCAGCCTAGCAGTACGGAGCGAGACCCAGTACTTC.

This clone turned up a few times. The chain links TRBV7-7 to TRBJ1-5; TRBD1 aligns across 9 bases. The V gene's germline CDR1 is SSHAT and CDR2 FNYEAQ (reference sequence). The CDR3 is 16 residues long. V lost 5 bases and J lost 10; bases outside the gene matches: 15. CDR3 in DNA: TGTGCCAGCAGCGGCCCCGGGACAGGGCCTGGCGAACCCCAGCATTTT. As protein: CASSGPGTGPGEPQHF.

The chain employs TRBV7-9 and TRBJ1-1; D gene unclear. The ends were cut back, 3 bases at V and 0 bases at J, with 5 bases in the middle. The germline V gene encodes CDR1 SEHNR and CDR2 FQNEAQ (reference sequence). The CDR3 covers 13 residues. CDR3 residues: CASSFMMNTEAFF. The CDR3 coding sequence is TGTGCCAGCAGCTTTATGATGAACACTGAAGCTTTCTTT.

This clone appeared a few times. The rearrangement joins TRBV7-2 to TRBJ1-2; weak D call: TRBD1 (6 bases). This CDR3 is built from 15 residues. The V and J ends lost 0 bases and 3 bases respectively, with 11 bases between them. Germline V gene data show CDR1 as SGHTA and CDR2 as FQGNSA. CDR3 amino acids: CASSLARTDYYGYTF. CDR3 nucleotide sequence: TGTGCCAGCAGCTTAGCAAGGACAGACTACTATGGCTACACCTTC. Looking up the rest from reference TRBV7-2 and TRBJ1-2 gives the full variable domain: GAGVSQSPSNKVTEKGKDVELRCDPISGHTALYWYRQSLGQGLEFLIYFQGNSAPDKSGLPSDRFSAERTGGSVSTLTIQRTQQEDSAVYLCASSLARTDYYGYTFGSGTRLTVV.